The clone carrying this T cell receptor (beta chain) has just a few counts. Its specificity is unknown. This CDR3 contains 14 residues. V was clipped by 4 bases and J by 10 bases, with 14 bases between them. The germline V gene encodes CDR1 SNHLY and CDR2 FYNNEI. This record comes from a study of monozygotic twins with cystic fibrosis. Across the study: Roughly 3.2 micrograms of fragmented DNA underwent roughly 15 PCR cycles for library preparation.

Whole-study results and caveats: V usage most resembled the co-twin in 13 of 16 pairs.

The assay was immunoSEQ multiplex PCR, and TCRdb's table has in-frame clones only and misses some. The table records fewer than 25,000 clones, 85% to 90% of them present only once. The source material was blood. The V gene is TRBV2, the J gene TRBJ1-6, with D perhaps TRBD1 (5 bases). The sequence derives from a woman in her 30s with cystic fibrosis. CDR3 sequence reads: CASSVQGPYSPLHF. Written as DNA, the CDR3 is TGTGCCAGCAGTGTGCAGGGCCCCTACTCACCCCTCCACTTT. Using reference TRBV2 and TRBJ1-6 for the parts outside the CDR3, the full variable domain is EPEVTQTPSHQVTQMGQEVILRCVPISNHLYFYWYRQILGQKVEFLVSFYNNEISEKSEIFDDQFSVERPDGSNFTLKIRSTKLEDSAMYFCASSVQGPYSPLHFGNGTRLTVT.